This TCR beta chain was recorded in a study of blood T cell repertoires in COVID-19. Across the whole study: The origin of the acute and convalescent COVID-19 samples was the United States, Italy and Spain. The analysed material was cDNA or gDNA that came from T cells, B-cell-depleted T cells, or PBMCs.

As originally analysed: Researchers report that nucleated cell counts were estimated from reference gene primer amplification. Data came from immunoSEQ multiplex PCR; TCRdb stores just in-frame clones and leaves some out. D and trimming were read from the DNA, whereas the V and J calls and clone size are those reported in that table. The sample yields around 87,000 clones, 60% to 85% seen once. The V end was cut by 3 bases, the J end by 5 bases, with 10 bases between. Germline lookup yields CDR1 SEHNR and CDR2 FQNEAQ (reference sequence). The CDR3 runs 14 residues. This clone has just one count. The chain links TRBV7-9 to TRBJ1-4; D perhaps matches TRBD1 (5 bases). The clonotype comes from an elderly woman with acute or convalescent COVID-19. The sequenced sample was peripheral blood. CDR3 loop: CASSFKGQNEKLFF. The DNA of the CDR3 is TGTGCCAGCAGCTTCAAGGGGCAGAATGAAAAACTGTTTTTT.